The rows below give T cell receptor beta chains drawn from one sample of a study of Ad26.COV2.S vaccination and SARS-CoV-2 variants. The repertoire was sequenced with immunoSEQ multiplex PCR; TCRdb's copy has only in-frame clones and lacks some. The repertoire holds roughly 350,000 clones, with 80% to 90% as singletons. The sample in question was peripheral blood, obtained in a trial of Ad26.COV2.S vaccine versus placebo. Source of these receptors: a person between 18 and 59 years old who received the Ad26.COV2.S COVID-19 vaccine or a placebo. The CDR3 runs from the conserved cysteine through the conserved F or W. D genes are given only for firm matches. Size is stated for part of the rows, as once, few or many counts, or as a class when the clone is expanded.

cdr3_aa	cdr3_nt	v_call	j_call	clone_size	cdr3_length	d_call
CASSLSSGASQETQYF	TGTGCCAGCAGTTTGTCGTCGGGGGCATCCCAAGAGACCCAGTACTTC	TRBV28	TRBJ2-5	.	16	.
CASSSKVGTEAFF	TGTGCCAGCAGTTCAAAAGTCGGCACTGAAGCTTTCTTT	TRBV28	TRBJ1-1	few	13	.
CASSQSRTALYNSPLHF	TGCGCCAGCAGCCAATCCCGGACAGCCCTTTATAATTCACCCCTCCACTTT	TRBV4-3	TRBJ1-6	.	17	.
CASRDNLYSGNTIYF	TGTGCCAGTAGAGACAACCTTTACTCTGGAAACACCATATATTTT	TRBV19	TRBJ1-3	few	15	.
CASSSPGTGGGTEAFF	TGTGCCAGCAGTTCCCCAGGGACAGGGGGTGGCACTGAAGCTTTCTTT	TRBV28	TRBJ1-1	.	16	TRBD1
CASSQGFSPAGNTIYF	TGTGCCAGCAGCCAAGGCTTTTCCCCGGCTGGAAACACCATATATTTT	TRBV7-2	TRBJ1-3	once	16	.
CASSPTRDGANVLTF	TGTGCCAGCAGTCCGACCAGGGATGGGGCCAACGTCCTGACTTTC	TRBV28	TRBJ2-6	.	15	.
CASRHLTTDTQYF	TGTGCCAGTAGACATCTTACCACAGATACGCAGTATTTT	TRBV19	TRBJ2-3	.	13	.
CASSPRGGRTSYGYTF	TGTGCCAGCAGCCCCCGGGGGGGCCGAACCTCTTATGGCTACACCTTC	TRBV7-2	TRBJ1-2	.	16	.
CASRWGPSGNTIYF	TGTGCCAGTAGATGGGGGCCGAGTGGAAACACCATATATTTT	TRBV19	TRBJ1-3	.	14	.
CASSLGSGGRIYEQYF	TGTGCCAGCAGCTTAGGTAGCGGGGGGCGAATATACGAGCAGTACTTC	TRBV7-9	TRBJ2-7	.	16	TRBD2
CSVELGSYGYTF	TGCAGCGTTGAACTAGGGAGCTATGGCTACACCTTC	TRBV29-1	TRBJ1-2	.	12	.
CASSPGQGHYNEQFF	TGTGCCAGTAGTCCAGGACAGGGCCACTACAATGAGCAGTTCTTC	TRBV19	TRBJ2-1	.	15	TRBD1
CALSWREGVTQYF	TGTGCCCTTTCATGGCGGGAGGGGGTTACGCAGTATTTT	TRBV30	TRBJ2-3	.	13	TRBD2
CASRSGDRASYGYTF	TGTGCCAGCAGGTCTGGCGACAGGGCATCCTATGGCTACACCTTC	TRBV6-5	TRBJ1-2	.	15	TRBD1
CASSQELAGTKNIQYF	TGTGCCAGCAGCCAGGAACTAGCGGGGACAAAAAACATTCAGTACTTC	TRBV4-2	TRBJ2-4	.	16	TRBD2